This record covers a single TCR beta chain. Trimming removed 7 bases from V and 1 base from J; junction bases left unmatched: 9. The germline V gene has CDR1 SNHLY and CDR2 FYNNEI. The CDR3 loop spans 15 amino acids. The data were obtained in a study of cytomegalovirus exposure and HLA in healthy donors. Turning to the study itself: The roughly 670 first-cohort repertoires and the approximately 110 validation repertoires shared the same platform, a later analysis reported.

Here immunoSEQ multiplex PCR was the method, and the copy in TCRdb shows in-frame clones only, minus some. The data contain fewer than 300,000 clones, roughly 88% of them singletons. The chain is built from TRBV2 and TRBJ1-2; 7 nucleotides line up with TRBD1. The receptor was derived from a woman in her late teens or twenties in good health and CMV-seronegative. Source material: PBMCs. This chain's CDR3 is CASNPQGVYNYGYTF. CDR3 bases: TGTGCCAGCAACCCTCAGGGGGTATATAACTATGGCTACACCTTC. Supplemented by reference TRBV2 and TRBJ1-2, the full variable domain reads EPEVTQTPSHQVTQMGQEVILRCVPISNHLYFYWYRQILGQKVEFLVSFYNNEISEKSEIFDDQFSVERPDGSNFTLKIRSTKLEDSAMYFCASNPQGVYNYGYTFGSGTRLTVV.